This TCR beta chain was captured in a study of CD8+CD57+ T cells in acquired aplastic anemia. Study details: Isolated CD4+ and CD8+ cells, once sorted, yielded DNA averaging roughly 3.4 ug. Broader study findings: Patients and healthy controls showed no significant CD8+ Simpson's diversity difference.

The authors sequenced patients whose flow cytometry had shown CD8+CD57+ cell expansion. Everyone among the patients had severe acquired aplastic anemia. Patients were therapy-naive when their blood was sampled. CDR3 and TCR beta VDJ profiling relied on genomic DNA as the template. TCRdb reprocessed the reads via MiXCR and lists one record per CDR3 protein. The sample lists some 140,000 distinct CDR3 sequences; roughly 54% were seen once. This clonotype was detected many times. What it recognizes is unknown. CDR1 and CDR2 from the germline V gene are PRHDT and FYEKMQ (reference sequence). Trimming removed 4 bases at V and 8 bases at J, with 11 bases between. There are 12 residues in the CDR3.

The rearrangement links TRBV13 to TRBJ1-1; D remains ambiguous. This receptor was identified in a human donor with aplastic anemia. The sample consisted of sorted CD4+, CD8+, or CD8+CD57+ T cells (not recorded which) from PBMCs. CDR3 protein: CASSWNGREAFF. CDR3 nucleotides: TGTGCCAGCAGCTGGAATGGCAGAGAAGCTTTCTTT.